This entry lists 29 T cell receptor beta chains sequenced from one sample in a study of PD-L1 blockade in urothelial cancer. Sequencing was performed with immunoSEQ multiplex PCR; in TCRdb, only in-frame clones are kept and a portion is missing. Among 35,000 to 40,000 clones listed, approximately 85% were seen once. Noted time point: pretreatment peripheral blood. The sequenced sample was PBMCs, obtained around atezolizumab (anti-PD-L1) treatment. The source of these receptors is a man aged 55 to 70 with urothelial cancer.

J is TRBJ1-2 and V is TRBV10-3; 10 nucleotides match TRBD1. With V trimmed by 4 bases and J by 6 bases, 2 bases remained unmatched. The CDR3 extends over 13 amino acids. From germline, CDR1 is ENHRY and CDR2 SYGVKD. The CDR3 bases are TGTGCCATCAGTGTGGACAGGGGGGATGGCTACACCTTC. Its translation: CAISVDRGDGYTF.

This chain joins TRBV29-1 and TRBJ2-3; the D gene is possibly TRBD1 (5 bases). The CDR3 has 12 amino acids. The germline V and J ends were trimmed by 6 bases and 5 bases, with 12 bases remaining between them. The V gene's germline CDR1 is SQVTM and CDR2 ANQGSEA. The CDR3 DNA is TGCAGCGTCGTGAGTGACAGAGATACGCAGTATTTT. Its protein product is CSVVSDRDTQYF.

The chain has TRBV10-1 and TRBJ2-2, with 7 bases matching TRBD1. The V and J ends lost 8 bases and 4 bases, in that order; junction bases with no gene match: 4. The CDR3 is 13 residues long. Germline CDR1 is WNHNN and CDR2 is SYGVQD (reference sequence). CDR3 sequence: CASRQGGTGELFF. CDR3 sequence (DNA): TGCGCCAGCCGACAGGGCGGCACCGGGGAGCTGTTTTTT.

The chain has TRBV2 and TRBJ2-1; possible D gene TRBD2, 6 bases. CDR3 length: 15 amino acids. Per germline, CDR1 SNHLY and CDR2 FYNNEI. V was trimmed by 7 bases and J by 4 bases, leaving 17 bases between them. In DNA, the CDR3 is TGTGCCAGCACGCCTTTGGGGGGTGGGTACAATGAGCAGTTCTTC. Its protein is CASTPLGGGYNEQFF.

The chain combines TRBV5-5 with TRBJ1-2; TRBD1 matches at 8 bases. This CDR3 is 14 amino acids long. Germline values: CDR1 SGHKS, CDR2 YYEKEE (reference sequence). Trimming removed 3 bases from V and 3 bases from J; junction bases left unmatched: 4. The DNA of the CDR3 is TGTGCCAGCAGCTATGCAGGGGGCGACTATGGCTACACCTTC. Translating it yields CASSYAGGDYGYTF.

This sequence joins TRBV19 and TRBJ1-5; D is ambiguous. The CDR3 sequence is 12 residues long. Trimming pared 7 bases from V and 0 bases from J, leaving 4 bases between. Germline V CDR1 and CDR2: LNHDA, SQIVND (reference sequence). CDR3 region: CASTGSNQPQHF. The CDR3 nucleotides read TGTGCCAGTACCGGTAGCAATCAGCCCCAGCATTTT. Supplemented by reference TRBV19 and TRBJ1-5, the full variable domain reads DGGITQSPKYLFRKEGQNVTLSCEQNLNHDAMYWYRQDPGQGLRLIYYSQIVNDFQKGDIAEGYSVSREKKESFPLTVTSAQKNPTAFYLCASTGSNQPQHFGDGTRLSIL.

The CDR3 DNA reads TGTGCCATCAGTACAGCGGGGGGCCACAATGAGCAGTTCTTC. This translates into CAISTAGGHNEQFF. The rearrangement uses TRBV10-3 and TRBJ2-1; 9 positions agree with TRBD2. V shed 5 bases, J shed 5 bases, and the junction held 4 bases outside the gene matches. The CDR3 has 14 amino acids. Germline V lookup: CDR1 ENHRY, CDR2 SYGVKD.

The chain employs TRBV5-5 and TRBJ2-1, with unresolved D. Germline V gene lookup returns CDR1 SGHKS and CDR2 YYEKEE (reference sequence). This CDR3 contains 13 residues. Trimming removed 4 bases from V and 7 bases from J, with 12 bases in between. The CDR3 loop reads CASSLPSRNEQFF. The DNA of the CDR3 is TGTGCCAGCAGCCTGCCCTCCAGGAATGAGCAGTTCTTC.

The CDR3 spells CASSQFRPWGFNEQFF. The CDR3 bases are TGCGCCAGCAGTCAATTCCGCCCATGGGGCTTCAATGAGCAGTTCTTC. The chain recombines TRBV23-1 with TRBJ2-1; D may be TRBD1 (5 bases). TRBV23-1 counts as an open reading frame of uncertain function. V gave up 1 base and J gave up 6 bases, with 16 bases separating them. CDR3 length: 16 residues.

The chain is built from TRBV28 and TRBJ2-1; D is undetermined. V was shortened by 1 base and J by 4 bases, with 8 bases between the two germline ends. This CDR3 spans 14 amino acids. Germline-derived CDR1 and CDR2 are MDHEN and SYDVKM. The CDR3 DNA reads as TGTGCCAGCAGTTTATTGTCAAATTACAATGAGCAGTTCTTC. It encodes CASSLLSNYNEQFF.

The chain combines TRBV30 with TRBJ2-2; D may be TRBD2 (6 bases). Germline CDR1 GTSNPN, CDR2 SVGIG (reference sequence). This CDR3 is 12 amino acids long. V shed 3 bases and J shed 8 bases, with 10 bases lying between them. This chain's CDR3 is CAWSPLAGELFF. Written as DNA, the CDR3 is TGTGCCTGGAGCCCCCTAGCGGGGGAGCTGTTTTTT.

The rearrangement uses TRBV27 and TRBJ1-1; D unclear. The V end was cut by 1 base, the J end by 4 bases, with 13 bases between. From germline, CDR1 is MNHEY and CDR2 SMNVEV (reference sequence). CDR3 size: 15 residues. The DNA for the CDR3 is TGTGCCAGCAGTTTATGGCCGGCGGAGAGCACTGAAGCTTTCTTT. Its translation is CASSLWPAESTEAFF.

The chain uses TRBV9 and TRBJ2-7, with D tentatively TRBD1 (5 bases). There are 13 residues in the CDR3. Germline-derived CDR1 and CDR2 are SGDLS and YYNGEE. V lost 7 bases to trimming and J lost 5 bases, with 16 bases between them. CDR3 nucleotide sequence: TGTGCCAGCGCCCCCAAGGGGCCCCACGAGCAGTACTTC. This gives the protein CASAPKGPHEQYF.

The chain has TRBV30 and TRBJ2-5; the match to TRBD2 covers 7 bases. The CDR3 runs to 16 residues. Germline CDR1 reads GTSNPN; CDR2 reads SVGIG (reference sequence). Losses at the gene ends were 1 base for V and 3 bases for J; bases not matched to a gene: 11. In DNA, the CDR3 is TGTGCCTGGAGTGCCCTTGGGCGGGCGGGGGAAGAGACCCAGTACTTC. Translating gives CAWSALGRAGEETQYF.

This clone was detected a few times. The J gene is TRBJ2-5, the V gene TRBV5-4, with 16 bases fitting TRBD2. CDR1 SGHNT and CDR2 YYREEE come from the germline V gene (reference sequence). V lost 1 base, J lost 3 bases, and 6 bases stayed unmatched. The CDR3 extends over 18 amino acids. CDR3 residues: CASSLLGLAGGRKETQYF. CDR3 coding DNA: TGTGCCAGCAGCTTGCTGGGACTAGCGGGGGGGCGTAAAGAGACCCAGTACTTC. The variable domain in full, with the rest retrieved from reference TRBV5-4 and TRBJ2-5, is ETGVTQSPTHLIKTRGQQVTLRCSSQSGHNTVSWYQQALGQGPQFIFQYYREEENGRGNFPPRFSGLQFPNYSSELNVNALELDDSALYLCASSLLGLAGGRKETQYFGPGTRLLVL.

This rearrangement joins TRBV5-1 to TRBJ2-1, with D possibly being TRBD2 (6 bases). The V end was cut by 0 bases, the J end by 5 bases, with 12 bases between. The CDR3 is 15 residues long. Germline V gene sequence: CDR1 SGHRS, CDR2 YFSETQ. The CDR3 reads CASSLGGGEDNEQFF. CDR3 nucleotides: TGCGCCAGCAGCTTGGGTGGCGGGGAAGACAATGAGCAGTTCTTC.

The chain carries TRBV5-3 and TRBJ1-6, with TRBD1 matching over 7 bases. TRBV5-3 is classed as an ORF, of uncertain function. The CDR3 spans 22 residues. Trimming at V came to 0 bases and at J to 1 base, leaving 19 bases not matched to a gene. CDR3 region: CARSLAGTVMLRGMSYNSPLHF. In DNA form, the CDR3 reads TGTGCCAGAAGCTTGGCCGGGACAGTGATGCTACGGGGGATGTCCTATAATTCACCCCTCCACTTT.

The chain uses TRBV4-2 and TRBJ2-5; 10 bases line up with TRBD2. J was trimmed by 4 bases and V by 4 bases; bases with no gene match: 6. Germline V gene data show CDR1 as LGHNA and CDR2 as YNFKEQ. The CDR3 has 15 amino acids. The CDR3 spells CASSRERGGLETQYF. In nucleotides, the CDR3 is TGTGCCAGCAGCCGCGAGCGGGGGGGCCTAGAGACCCAGTACTTC.

The J gene is TRBJ2-7, the V gene TRBV4-1; the D gene is possibly TRBD1 (5 bases). The germline V gene has CDR1 MGHRA and CDR2 YSYEKL. V lost 0 bases and J 5 bases, leaving 5 bases between the germline ends. The CDR3 spans 12 residues. CDR3 sequence (DNA): TGCGCCAGCAGCCAAGAGACAGACGAGCAGTACTTC. Translation: CASSQETDEQYF.

This chain uses TRBV19 with TRBJ1-5; possible D gene TRBD1, 6 bases. The germline CDR1 and CDR2 sequences are LNHDA and SQIVND (reference sequence). V gave up 0 bases and J gave up 2 bases, with 8 bases separating them. The CDR3 runs 15 residues. The CDR3 region has the DNA TGTGCCAGTAGTATAGATCGACAGGGCAATCAGCCCCAGCATTTT. Its protein product is CASSIDRQGNQPQHF.

The genes are TRBV5-1 and TRBJ2-1; 7 bases line up with TRBD1. J lost 7 bases, V lost 0 bases, and 7 bases had no gene match. Per the germline V gene, CDR1 is SGHRS and CDR2 is YFSETQ. This CDR3 is 15 amino acids long. CDR3 sequence: CASSLARDSKNEQFF. CDR3 bases: TGCGCCAGCAGCTTGGCCCGGGACAGCAAGAATGAGCAGTTCTTC.

The chain is built from TRBV9 and TRBJ2-1; TRBD2 agrees at 9 bases. The CDR3 contains 15 residues. J lost 5 bases, V lost 0 bases, and 3 bases had no gene match. Germline CDR1 reads SGDLS; CDR2 reads YYNGEE. In DNA form, the CDR3 reads TGTGCCAGCAGCGTAGCGCCTAGCGGGGACAATGAGCAGTTCTTC. This codes for CASSVAPSGDNEQFF.

The chain links TRBV15 to TRBJ2-7; 7 positions match TRBD1. V gave up 4 bases and J gave up 3 bases; unmatched junction bases: 9. The CDR3 totals 15 residues. Per germline, CDR1 LNHNV and CDR2 YYDKDF (reference sequence). CDR3 sequence (DNA): TGTGCCACCAGCACCCGGGACAGAGGGAACTACGAGCAGTACTTC. The encoded protein is CATSTRDRGNYEQYF.

The chain employs TRBV30 and TRBJ2-3; 16 bases are a match to TRBD2. This CDR3 comprises 18 residues. V lost 4 bases and J lost 4; bases outside the gene matches: 11. Looked up from germline, CDR1 is GTSNPN and CDR2 is SVGIG (reference sequence). This CDR3 reads CAWTRPGTSGGAADTQYF. For the CDR3, the DNA is TGTGCCTGGACCCGCCCCGGGACTAGCGGGGGGGCGGCAGATACGCAGTATTTT.

CDR3 amino acids: CASSSSSGGINEQYF. The CDR3 DNA reads as TGTGCCAGCAGTTCCTCTAGCGGGGGAATTAACGAGCAGTACTTC. This chain joins TRBV6-5 and TRBJ2-7; 10 positions match TRBD2. The CDR3 is made up of 15 amino acids. Germline CDR1 reads MNHEY; CDR2 reads SVGAGI. After removal of 4 bases from V and 5 bases from J, the junction contained 8 bases not matched to a gene.

The V call is TRBV13, the J call TRBJ1-1, with 10 bases lining up with TRBD1. CDR3 length equals 16 residues. V gave up 4 bases and J gave up 6 bases; unmatched junction bases: 11. The V gene's germline CDR1 is PRHDT and CDR2 FYEKMQ (reference sequence). This CDR3 reads CASSYRLGQGIAEAFF. As DNA, the CDR3 is TGTGCCAGCAGCTACCGGTTGGGACAGGGGATTGCTGAAGCTTTCTTT.

V is TRBV28 and J is TRBJ2-2; 8 nucleotides agree with TRBD2. There are 13 residues in the CDR3. Germline CDR1 MDHEN, CDR2 SYDVKM. J was trimmed by 7 bases and V by 6 bases; bases with no gene match: 4. The CDR3 region is CASSNGGGGELFF. CDR3 DNA sequence: TGTGCCAGCAGCAACGGGGGGGGCGGGGAGCTGTTTTTT.

This chain joins TRBV7-2 and TRBJ2-7; D not resolved. With 3 bases removed from V and 1 base from J, the gap between germline ends came to 10 bases. There are 14 residues in the CDR3. In germline, CDR1 is SGHTA, CDR2 FQGNSA. The CDR3 coding sequence is TGTGCCAGCAGCTTTAGGCCAGGTTCCTACGAGCAGTACTTC. It encodes CASSFRPGSYEQYF.

CDR3 protein: CASSVGRSSYEQYF. The CDR3 nucleotides are TGTGCCAGCAGTGTCGGGAGAAGCTCCTACGAGCAGTACTTC. The chain uses TRBV2 and TRBJ2-7; TRBD2 is a possible D gene (6 bases). Germline V gives CDR1 SNHLY, CDR2 FYNNEI. V was clipped by 4 bases and J by 0 bases, with 10 bases between them. The CDR3 consists of 14 residues.